The 25 T cell receptor beta chains listed next were all sequenced from one sample in a study of cytomegalovirus exposure and HLA in healthy donors. Primers for the PCR totalled 60 Vbeta and 13 Jbeta. Profiling relied on immunoSEQ multiplex PCR, and the TCRdb table lists in-frame clones only, not all of them. Altogether roughly 100,000 clones are present, 79% being singletons, with the ten largest covering 2.5% to 3.5%. The specimen sequenced was PBMCs. The receptors here all came from a male donor in good health and CMV-seropositive.

CDR3 sequence (DNA): TGTGCCAGCAGACGACTAGCGGACTCCTACAATGAGCAGTTCTTC. Amino acids: CASRRLADSYNEQFF. The rearrangement uses TRBV7-2 and TRBJ2-1, with TRBD2 matching 9 bases. Germline V gene lookup returns CDR1 SGHTA and CDR2 FQGNSA. J gave up 0 bases and V 6 bases, and 3 bases lay outside the gene matches. The length of the CDR3 is 15 residues.

V usage is TRBV7-2 and J usage is TRBJ1-1, with D possibly matching TRBD1 (5 bases). V was trimmed by 1 base and J by 4 bases, leaving 13 bases between them. In germline, CDR1 is SGHTA, CDR2 FQGNSA. CDR3 length: 15 residues. As DNA, the CDR3 is TGTGCCAGCAGCTTAGGGGGGGTGGTGAGCACTGAAGCTTTCTTT. This translates into CASSLGGVVSTEAFF.

Here the CDR3 DNA reads TGTGCCAGCTCACCAGGGACAGGGGGCCTCGGCGAGCAGTACTTC. Amino acids: CASSPGTGGLGEQYF. The gene calls are TRBV18 and TRBJ2-7; 12 bases are a match to TRBD1. V lost 2 bases and J lost 6; bases outside the gene matches: 5. The CDR3 sequence is 15 residues long. The germline gives CDR1 KGHSH, CDR2 LQKENI.

This chain connects TRBV6-1 to TRBJ2-7, with TRBD2 matching over 8 bases. V lost 4 bases, J lost 7 bases, and 6 bases stayed unmatched. Germline V gene data show CDR1 as MNHNS and CDR2 as SASEGT. There are 13 residues in the CDR3. The CDR3 loop reads CASSVTGGGEQYF. The CDR3 region has the DNA TGTGCCAGCAGTGTCACGGGAGGGGGGGAGCAGTACTTC.

V usage is TRBV27 and J usage is TRBJ1-5; TRBD1 matches at 8 bases. CDR3 length: 16 residues. Germline CDR1 MNHEY, CDR2 SMNVEV (reference sequence). V lost 7 bases, J lost 1 base, and 9 bases stayed unmatched. Written as DNA, the CDR3 is TGTGCCAGCAAGGGACAGGTAGGGTTGAGCAATCAGCCCCAGCATTTT. Amino acid sequence: CASKGQVGLSNQPQHF.

This clone was detected once. V gene TRBV4-3 combines with J gene TRBJ2-7; 7 nucleotides match TRBD1. Germline CDR1 is LGHNA and CDR2 is YSLEER. With V trimmed by 4 bases and J by 3 bases, 6 bases remained unmatched. The CDR3 is made up of 14 amino acids. The CDR3 bases are TGCGCCAGCAGCCGACCGGGACAGATCTACGAGCAGTACTTC. Its translation: CASSRPGQIYEQYF.

The chain combines TRBV7-8 with TRBJ1-2, with no clear D. CDR1 SGHVS and CDR2 FQNEAQ come from the germline V gene. The CDR3 spans 13 residues. Trimming left V 3 bases short and J 5 bases short, with 10 bases between. CDR3 DNA: TGTGCCAGCAGCTTTTTATACGGGTATGGCTACACCTTC. Translation: CASSFLYGYGYTF.

The CDR3 nucleotides read TGTGCCAGCAGCTACCTGGGACAGGGGGGCAACTATGGCTACACCTTC. This gives the protein CASSYLGQGGNYGYTF. V and J are TRBV7-2 and TRBJ1-2, with 11 bases identical to TRBD1. Trimming removed 4 bases from V and 2 bases from J; junction bases left unmatched: 6. From germline, CDR1 is SGHTA and CDR2 FQGNSA. The CDR3 sequence is 16 residues long.

The chain joins TRBV5-6 to TRBJ2-3; 9 bases map to TRBD2. The ends lost 3 bases at V and 7 bases at J; junction bases unmatched: 9. This CDR3 has 15 amino acids. The germline gives CDR1 SGHDT, CDR2 YYEEEE. The CDR3 nucleotides read TGTGCCAGCAGCTGGACCAGCGGGGGGAAGAATACGCAGTATTTT. This sequence encodes CASSWTSGGKNTQYF.

This clone turned up a few times. The gene calls are TRBV6-5 and TRBJ1-1; unclear D gene. The CDR3 loop spans 14 amino acids. V lost 5 bases and J 4 bases, leaving 14 bases between the germline ends. The germline V gene has CDR1 MNHEY and CDR2 SVGAGI. The CDR3 protein is CASSRRVGITEAFF. The CDR3 nucleotides are TGTGCCAGCAGTAGGCGGGTCGGAATCACTGAAGCTTTCTTT.

The chain carries TRBV5-4 and TRBJ2-5; TRBD1 matches 9 bases. The germline V gene has CDR1 SGHNT and CDR2 YYREEE (reference sequence). V gave up 4 bases and J gave up 4 bases; unmatched junction bases: 8. The CDR3 totals 15 residues. The CDR3 region is CASSGTGGGGETQYF. The CDR3 DNA reads TGTGCCAGCAGCGGCACAGGGGGCGGAGGAGAGACCCAGTACTTC.

The chain carries TRBV6-5 and TRBJ1-2; D unclear. In germline, CDR1 is MNHEY, CDR2 SVGAGI. V gave up 0 bases and J gave up 5 bases, with 13 bases separating them. The CDR3 is 15 amino acids. The CDR3 region is CASSYSMSGAYGYTF. The DNA of the CDR3 is TGTGCCAGCAGTTACTCGATGTCAGGTGCTTATGGCTACACCTTC.

The rearrangement links TRBV30 to TRBJ1-1; D might be TRBD1 (5 bases). The CDR3 loop spans 12 amino acids. The V end was cut by 4 bases, the J end by 3 bases, with 9 bases between. From germline, CDR1 is GTSNPN and CDR2 SVGIG (reference sequence). CDR3 sequence reads: CAWNGGDTEAFF. The CDR3 coding sequence is TGTGCCTGGAACGGGGGAGACACTGAAGCTTTCTTT.

This chain connects TRBV7-2 to TRBJ2-7; 10 bases align to TRBD2. V lost 5 bases to trimming and J lost 1 base; unmatched junction nucleotides: 14. Germline-derived CDR1 and CDR2 are SGHTA and FQGNSA. The CDR3 has 18 residues. DNA for the CDR3: TGTGCCAGCAGCCGTACGGCGGGTCCTAGCGGGGGTTCCTACGAGCAGTACTTC. Protein: CASSRTAGPSGGSYEQYF.

V is TRBV29-1 and J is TRBJ1-1, with TRBD1 matching over 9 bases. V lost 6 bases and J lost 4; bases outside the gene matches: 6. This CDR3 region has 13 residues. In germline, CDR1 is SQVTM, CDR2 ANQGSEA. The CDR3 spells CSVTDRGGTEAFF. CDR3 sequence (DNA): TGCAGCGTGACCGACAGGGGGGGCACTGAAGCTTTCTTT.

The J gene is TRBJ1-2, the V gene TRBV7-2, with TRBD1 as a possible D gene (5 bases). Trimming pared 1 base from V and 2 bases from J, leaving 8 bases between. CDR1 and CDR2 from the germline V gene are SGHTA and FQGNSA. This CDR3 is 14 amino acids long. CDR3 coding DNA: TGTGCCAGCAGCTTAGAGGCAGGGAACTATGGCTACACCTTC. Its protein product is CASSLEAGNYGYTF.

The chain has TRBV30 and TRBJ2-2; no clear D gene. Per germline, CDR1 GTSNPN and CDR2 SVGIG (reference sequence). Trimming pared 2 bases from V and 4 bases from J, leaving 5 bases between. The CDR3 extends over 12 amino acids. The CDR3 loop is CAWSRVTGELFF. CDR3 bases: TGTGCCTGGAGTAGAGTCACCGGGGAGCTGTTTTTT. Together with reference TRBV30 and TRBJ2-2, the CDR3 gives the full variable domain: SQTIHQWPATLVQPVGSPLSLECTVEGTSNPNLYWYRQAAGRGLQLLFYSVGIGQISSEVPQNLSASRPQDRQFILSSKKLLLSDSGFYLCAWSRVTGELFFGEGSRLTVL.

The CDR3 region has the DNA TGTGCCAGCACCTTCCTGCGGGGGCCCGGGGAGCTGTTTTTT. Protein product: CASTFLRGPGELFF. The V call is TRBV2, the J call TRBJ2-2, with D possibly TRBD2 on 7 matching bases. With 7 bases removed from V and 6 bases from J, the gap between germline ends came to 15 bases. CDR1 is SNHLY and CDR2 is FYNNEI in the germline V gene. CDR3 size: 14 residues.

The chain has TRBV5-1 and TRBJ2-1; TRBD1 matches 7 bases. The junction had 2 bases not matched to a gene; V was cut back by 1 base and J by 1 base. This CDR3 region has 15 residues. Germline V gene lookup returns CDR1 SGHRS and CDR2 YFSETQ. The CDR3 protein is CASSLKGQSYNEQFF. In nucleotides, the CDR3 is TGCGCCAGCAGCTTGAAGGGACAGTCCTACAATGAGCAGTTCTTC.

The gene calls are TRBV19 and TRBJ2-1; 9 bases are shared with TRBD2. Germline V lookup: CDR1 LNHDA, CDR2 SQIVND (reference sequence). Trimming removed 5 bases from V and 7 bases from J; junction bases left unmatched: 9. CDR3 length: 15 amino acids. The CDR3 sequence: CASSSLAGVGNEQFF. The CDR3 DNA reads TGTGCCAGTAGTTCATTAGCGGGGGTTGGGAATGAGCAGTTCTTC.

The chain joins TRBV21-1 to TRBJ2-1; the table's D call of TRBD1 was not tested on the DNA. TRBV21-1 is deemed a pseudogene. CDR3 size: 16 residues. The CDR3: CASSKKYRLENNEQFF. The CDR3 DNA sequence: TGTGCCAGCAGTAAAAAATACAGGTTAGAAAACAATGAGCAGTTCTTC.

V is TRBV5-5 and J is TRBJ1-2; 7 bases are a match to TRBD1. Germline CDR1 is SGHKS and CDR2 is YYEKEE (reference sequence). V shed 0 bases and J 6 bases; nucleotides not matched to a gene: 8. The CDR3 runs to 15 residues. CDR3 sequence: CASSLVAEGANGYTF. In nucleotides, the CDR3 is TGTGCCAGCAGCTTGGTCGCCGAGGGGGCCAATGGCTACACCTTC.

The chain is built from TRBV6-1 and TRBJ2-7; D might be TRBD2 (5 bases). This CDR3 is 13 amino acids long. Germline V gene sequence: CDR1 MNHNS, CDR2 SASEGT. V was trimmed by 4 bases and J by 2 bases, leaving 9 bases between them. This CDR3 reads CASSGTRAYEQYF. In DNA, the CDR3 is TGTGCCAGCAGTGGCACTAGGGCCTACGAGCAGTACTTC.

This clone appeared many times. The chain employs TRBV5-1 and TRBJ2-5; D possibly corresponds to TRBD1 (7 bases). CDR3 size: 14 residues. Germline-derived CDR1 and CDR2 are SGHRS and YFSETQ. V dropped 4 bases and J dropped 5 bases, with 15 bases sitting between them. The CDR3 sequence: CASSPSTGRETQYF. CDR3 sequence (DNA): TGCGCCAGCAGCCCGTCGACAGGGAGGGAGACCCAGTACTTC.

This clone showed up just once. The chain links TRBV30 to TRBJ1-5; D is undetermined. There are 14 residues in the CDR3. The germline V gene has CDR1 GTSNPN and CDR2 SVGIG (reference sequence). The V and J ends lost 6 bases and 2 bases respectively, with 14 bases between them. CDR3 protein: CACRGAGGNQPQHF. Written as DNA, the CDR3 is TGTGCCTGCCGGGGAGCTGGCGGCAATCAGCCCCAGCATTTT.